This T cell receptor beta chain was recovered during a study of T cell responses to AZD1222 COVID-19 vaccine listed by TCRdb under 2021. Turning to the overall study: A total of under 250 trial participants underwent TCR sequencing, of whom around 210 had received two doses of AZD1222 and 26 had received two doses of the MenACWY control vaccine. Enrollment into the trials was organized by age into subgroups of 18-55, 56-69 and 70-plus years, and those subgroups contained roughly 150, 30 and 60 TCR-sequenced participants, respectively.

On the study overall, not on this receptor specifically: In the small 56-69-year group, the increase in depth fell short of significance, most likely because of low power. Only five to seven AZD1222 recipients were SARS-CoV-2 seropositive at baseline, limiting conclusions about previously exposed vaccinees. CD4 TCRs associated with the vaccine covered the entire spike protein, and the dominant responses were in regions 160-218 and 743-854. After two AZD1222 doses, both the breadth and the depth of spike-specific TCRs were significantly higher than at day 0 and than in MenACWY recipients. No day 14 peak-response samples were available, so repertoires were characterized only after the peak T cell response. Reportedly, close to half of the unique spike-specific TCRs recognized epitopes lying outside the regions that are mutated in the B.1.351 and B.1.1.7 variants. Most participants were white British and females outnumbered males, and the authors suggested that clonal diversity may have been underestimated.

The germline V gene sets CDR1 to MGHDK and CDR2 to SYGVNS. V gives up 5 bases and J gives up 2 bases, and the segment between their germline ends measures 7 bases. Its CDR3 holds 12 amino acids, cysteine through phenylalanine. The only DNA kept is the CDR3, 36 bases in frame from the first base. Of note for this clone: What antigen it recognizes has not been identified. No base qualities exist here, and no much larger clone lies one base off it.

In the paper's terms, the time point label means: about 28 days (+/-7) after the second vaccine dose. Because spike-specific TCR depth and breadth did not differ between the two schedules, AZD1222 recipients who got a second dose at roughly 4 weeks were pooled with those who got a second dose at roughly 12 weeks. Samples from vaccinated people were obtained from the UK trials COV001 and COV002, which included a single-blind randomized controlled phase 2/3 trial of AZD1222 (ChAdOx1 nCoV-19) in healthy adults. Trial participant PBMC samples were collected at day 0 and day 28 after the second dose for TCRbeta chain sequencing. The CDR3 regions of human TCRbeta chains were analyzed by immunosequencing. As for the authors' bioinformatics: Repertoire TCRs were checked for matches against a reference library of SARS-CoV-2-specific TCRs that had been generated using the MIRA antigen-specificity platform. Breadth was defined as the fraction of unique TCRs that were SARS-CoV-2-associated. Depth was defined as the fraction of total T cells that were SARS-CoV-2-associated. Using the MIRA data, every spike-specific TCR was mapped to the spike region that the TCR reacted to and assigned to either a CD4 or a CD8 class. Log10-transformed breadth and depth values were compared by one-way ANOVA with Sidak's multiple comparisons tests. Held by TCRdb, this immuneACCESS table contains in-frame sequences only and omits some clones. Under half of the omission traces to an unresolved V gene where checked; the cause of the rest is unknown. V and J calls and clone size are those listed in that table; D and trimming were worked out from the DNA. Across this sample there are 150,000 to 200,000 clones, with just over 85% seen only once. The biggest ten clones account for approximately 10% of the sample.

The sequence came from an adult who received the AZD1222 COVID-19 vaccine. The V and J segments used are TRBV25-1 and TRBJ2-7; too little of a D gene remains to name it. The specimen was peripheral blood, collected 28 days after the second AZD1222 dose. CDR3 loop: CASSNTPYEQYF. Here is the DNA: TGTGCCAGCAGTAACACTCCCTACGAGCAGTACTTC.